This entry concerns a single T cell receptor (beta chain). The antigen is undetermined. This sample stems from a study of T cells in Graves' hyperthyroidism and ophthalmopathy. Overall study context: Any treatment followed the collection of peripheral blood at initial diagnosis.

The source material, RNA transcripts, was used to amplify TCR beta CDR3 regions. Primed by the HTBI set, a first-round RT-PCR was run on the TCR CDR3. TCRdb reprocessed the multiplex PCR reads via MiXCR and lists one record per CDR3 protein. Of around 540,000 distinct CDR3 sequences in the sample, about 16% were seen once. Points from the study as a whole: Model-based prediction identified ophthalmopathy a median 6.5 months prior to its onset.

Germline CDR1 MNHNS, CDR2 SASEGT. Trimming took 9 bases from V and 3 from J, leaving 23 bases between them. The CDR3 totals 17 residues. Sequenced material: blood. V usage is TRBV6-1 and J usage is TRBJ2-2; D possibly corresponds to TRBD1 (6 bases). This sequence was found in a woman aged 30 to 39 with Graves' ophthalmopathy. The CDR3 DNA reads as TGTGCCAGTATCAGCCCCCAAAAGGGGGTCCACACCGGGGAGCTGTTTTTT. It encodes CASISPQKGVHTGELFF.